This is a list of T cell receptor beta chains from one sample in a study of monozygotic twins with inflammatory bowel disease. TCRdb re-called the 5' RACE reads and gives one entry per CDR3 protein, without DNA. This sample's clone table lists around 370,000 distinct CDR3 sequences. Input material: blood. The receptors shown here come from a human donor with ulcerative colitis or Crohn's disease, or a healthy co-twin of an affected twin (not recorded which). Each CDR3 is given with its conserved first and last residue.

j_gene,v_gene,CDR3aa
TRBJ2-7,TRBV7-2,CASSPRPGQGAYEQYF
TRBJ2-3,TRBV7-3,CASSRSGLAGSTDTQYF
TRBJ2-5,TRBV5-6,CASSLVQTQETQYF
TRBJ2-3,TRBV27,CASVPKGVATDTQYF
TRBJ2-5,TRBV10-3,CAISVGTSGFSNQETQYF
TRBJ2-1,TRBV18,CASSPPYMNSYNEQFF
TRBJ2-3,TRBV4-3,CASSQGGSRGRAPFRVIGGTQYF
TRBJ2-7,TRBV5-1,CASSFESLDRALEEQYF
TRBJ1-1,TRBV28,CASSPESLTEHTEAFF
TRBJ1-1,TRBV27,CASKGGAEAFF
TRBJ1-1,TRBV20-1,CSAGQGSSTEAFF
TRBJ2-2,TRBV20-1,CSARTGGAPGELFF
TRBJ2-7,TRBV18,CASSPPGWDYEQYF
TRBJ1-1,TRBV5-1,CASSFLRGQDTEAFF
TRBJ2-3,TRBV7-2,CASSGPSTDTQYF
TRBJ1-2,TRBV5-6,CASSIEPRNYGYTF
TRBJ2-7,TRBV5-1,CASTQEPNTYEQYF
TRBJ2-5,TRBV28,CASSPSRRGMETQYF
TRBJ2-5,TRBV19,CASSILGETQYF
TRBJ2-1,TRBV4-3,CASSQGTGMNNEQFF
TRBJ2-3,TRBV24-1,CATGNSEDTQYF
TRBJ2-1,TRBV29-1,CSYRPYSYNEQFF
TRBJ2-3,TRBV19,CASSMSSGETDTQYF
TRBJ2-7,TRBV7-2,CASSPRLAGGPEQYF
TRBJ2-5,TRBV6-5,CASSSIPTGGKETQYF
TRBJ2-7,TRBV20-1,CSADDRRSLEQYF
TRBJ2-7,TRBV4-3,CASSRSGQGIYEQYF
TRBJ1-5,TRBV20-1,CSGRDQYSNQPQHF
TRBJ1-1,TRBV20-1,CSARSWQAETEAFF
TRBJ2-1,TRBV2,CASSATGGRYNEQFF
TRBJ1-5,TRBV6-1,CASSEAELAPNQPQHF
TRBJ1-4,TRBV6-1,CASGPYRGTNEKLFF
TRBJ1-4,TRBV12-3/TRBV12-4,CASRRGQENEKLFF
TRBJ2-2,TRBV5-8,CASSPARTYNTGELFF
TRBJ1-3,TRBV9,CASSVAQGTGNTIYF
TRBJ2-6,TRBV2,CASSEGVGANVLTF
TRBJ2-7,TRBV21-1,CASSLRQGASPYEQYF
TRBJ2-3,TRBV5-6,CASSLVFGGSSTDTQYF
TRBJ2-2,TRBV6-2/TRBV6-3,CASSLGREYTGELFF
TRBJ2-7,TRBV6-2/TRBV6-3,CASMSRGHSNYEQYF
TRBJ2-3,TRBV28,CASRDGSALRADTQYF
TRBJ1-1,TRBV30,CAWSVQGDTEAFF
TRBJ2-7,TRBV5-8,CASSLVPGTYEQYF
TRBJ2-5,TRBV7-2,CASSLSIFGAGGETQYF
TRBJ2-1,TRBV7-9,CASSHLAGGTNEQFF
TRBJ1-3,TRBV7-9,CASSLVSSGNTIYF
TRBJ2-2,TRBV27,CASSFPQGANTGELFF
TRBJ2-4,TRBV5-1,CASSLSSGGQYF
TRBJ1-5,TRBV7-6,CASSPSYGNQPQHF
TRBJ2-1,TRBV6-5,CASETYYNEQFF
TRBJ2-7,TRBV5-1,CASSGAGSSYEQYF
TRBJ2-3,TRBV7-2,CASSLNSPPDTQYF